Shown below are 27 T cell receptor beta chains from a single sample sequenced in a study of monozygotic twins with inflammatory bowel disease. Following a re-call of the 5' RACE reads, TCRdb has one entry per CDR3 protein and lacks DNA. The repertoire shows 400,000 to 500,000 distinct CDR3 sequences; the top ten hold around 2.4%. The sequenced material came from blood. The receptors stem from a human donor with ulcerative colitis or Crohn's disease, or a healthy co-twin of an affected twin (not recorded which).

The chain recombines TRBV20-1 with TRBJ2-7; TCRdb names TRBD1, which stays unverified in the absence of DNA. The CDR3 extends over 14 amino acids. Germline V CDR1 and CDR2: DFQATT, SNEGSKA (reference sequence). This CDR3 reads CSARDRGGAYEQYF.

J is TRBJ2-3 and V is TRBV6-1; TCRdb calls TRBD2, which cannot be checked without DNA. This CDR3 has 13 amino acids. Germline-derived CDR1 and CDR2 are MNHNS and SASEGT. Here the CDR3 reads CASSEGSREGQYF.

This chain connects TRBV12-3 or TRBV12-4 to TRBJ1-5; TCRdb picks TRBD1, but there is no DNA to check that call. The CDR3 spans 14 residues. This chain's CDR3 is CASVQGGTGQPQHF.

The chain uses TRBV5-1 and TRBJ2-2; the TCRdb call, TRBD2, lacks DNA for checking. The germline V gene has CDR1 SGHRS and CDR2 YFSETQ. This CDR3 spans 15 amino acids. The CDR3 protein is CASIKDGSNTGELFF. The variable domain in full, completed from reference TRBV5-1 and TRBJ2-2, reads KAGVTQTPRYLIKTRGQQVTLSCSPISGHRSVSWYQQTPGQGLQFLFEYFSETQRNKGNFPGRFSGRQFSNSRSEMNVSTLELGDSALYLCASIKDGSNTGELFFGEGSRLTVL.

The rearrangement links TRBV9 to TRBJ2-7; TCRdb lists TRBD1, though no DNA is available to test this call. The germline CDR1 and CDR2 sequences are SGDLS and YYNGEE. The CDR3 runs to 14 residues. The CDR3 sequence: CASSVTGRGYEQYF.

The rearrangement joins TRBV4-1 to TRBJ1-1; the D call from TCRdb, TRBD1, cannot be confirmed without DNA. In germline, CDR1 is MGHRA, CDR2 YSYEKL. There are 15 residues in the CDR3. CDR3 sequence reads: CASSHQGAGATEAFF.

The chain links TRBV7-9 to TRBJ2-7; no DNA is available, so the TRBD2 call from TCRdb remains unchecked. The CDR3 is 13 amino acids. Germline values: CDR1 SEHNR, CDR2 FQNEAQ (reference sequence). The chain's CDR3 is CASSLPSRYEQYF. The complete variable domain, with remaining parts taken from reference TRBV7-9 and TRBJ2-7, reads DTGVSQNPRHKITKRGQNVTFRCDPISEHNRLYWYRQTLGQGPEFLTYFQNEAQLEKSRLLSDRFSAERPKGSFSTLEIQRTEQGDSAMYLCASSLPSRYEQYFGPGTRLTVT.

CDR3: CASSNPGLAGDPGELFF. The V call is TRBV7-2, the J call TRBJ2-2; no DNA is available, so the TRBD2 call from TCRdb remains unchecked. In germline, CDR1 is SGHTA, CDR2 FQGNSA. This CDR3 contains 17 residues.

This chain uses TRBV7-2 with TRBJ2-7; TCRdb calls TRBD1, which cannot be checked without DNA. CDR3 length equals 15 residues. In germline, CDR1 is SGHTA, CDR2 FQGNSA. This chain's CDR3 is CASSLDPGYSYEQYF.

The CDR3 is CSVGQGWTQYF. The chain recombines TRBV20-1 with TRBJ2-5; TCRdb indicates TRBD1, and absent DNA this call remains unverified. Germline CDR1 DFQATT, CDR2 SNEGSKA (reference sequence). There are 11 residues in the CDR3.

V gene TRBV7-6 combines with J gene TRBJ1-6. CDR1 is SGHVS, CDR2 FNYEAQ, per germline. The CDR3 is made up of 13 amino acids. CDR3 residues: CASSLMDNSPLHF.

The chain joins TRBV28 to TRBJ2-7; no DNA is available, so the TRBD2 call from TCRdb remains unchecked. The CDR3 runs 13 residues. Germline loops: CDR1 MDHEN, CDR2 SYDVKM. The CDR3 protein is CASSEGTSGPQGF.

CDR3 sequence reads: CASSFAGAYTEAFF. The rearrangement links TRBV5-6 to TRBJ1-1; TCRdb names TRBD1, which stays unverified in the absence of DNA. The germline CDR1 and CDR2 sequences are SGHDT and YYEEEE. This CDR3 region has 14 residues.

The rearrangement links TRBV20-1 to TRBJ1-4; lacking DNA, the TRBD1 call made by TCRdb goes unchecked. The CDR3 is made up of 13 amino acids. Germline CDR1 is DFQATT and CDR2 is SNEGSKA (reference sequence). CDR3 sequence: CSASRGPNEKLFF.

The gene calls are TRBV3-1 and TRBJ2-7. Per the germline V gene, CDR1 is LGHDT and CDR2 is YNNKEL (reference sequence). The CDR3 is 13 residues long. CDR3 region: CASSRTQVYEQYF.

The chain links TRBV5-1 to TRBJ2-1; checking the TCRdb D call of TRBD1 is not possible without DNA. Germline lookup yields CDR1 SGHRS and CDR2 YFSETQ. The CDR3 length is 14 residues. CDR3 in amino acids: CASSRGSGNDEQFF.

This chain connects TRBV5-1 to TRBJ2-2; TCRdb's assignment of TRBD2 cannot be checked, as there is no DNA. This CDR3 comprises 14 residues. Per germline, CDR1 SGHRS and CDR2 YFSETQ. CDR3 loop: CASSLRLGTGELFF.

The V and J genes are TRBV7-2 and TRBJ2-3. CDR1 and CDR2 (germline): SGHTA, FQGNSA. The CDR3 covers 14 residues. This CDR3 is CASSFLQSTDTQYF.

The genes are TRBV4-2 and TRBJ1-1. This CDR3 comprises 15 residues. In germline, CDR1 is LGHNA, CDR2 YNFKEQ. The CDR3 region is CASSQDWAWGTEAFF.

This chain connects TRBV5-1 to TRBJ1-1. Germline V gene sequence: CDR1 SGHRS, CDR2 YFSETQ. The CDR3 contains 11 residues. The CDR3 region is CASSLDQKAFF. The full variable domain, rest sourced from reference TRBV5-1 and TRBJ1-1, is KAGVTQTPRYLIKTRGQQVTLSCSPISGHRSVSWYQQTPGQGLQFLFEYFSETQRNKGNFPGRFSGRQFSNSRSEMNVSTLELGDSALYLCASSLDQKAFFGQGTRLTVV.

V gene TRBV24-1 combines with J gene TRBJ2-3; TCRdb's D call of TRBD2 is untestable without DNA. The CDR3 has 18 amino acids. Germline CDR1 and CDR2: KGHDR and SFDVKD. The CDR3 region is CATSDPLTGGGVSDTQYF.

The CDR3 here is CAWASRGLGKNIQYF. The rearrangement uses TRBV30 and TRBJ2-4; absent DNA, TCRdb's TRBD2 call cannot be checked. CDR3 length: 15 amino acids. Germline V lookup: CDR1 GTSNPN, CDR2 SVGIG (reference sequence).

This chain links TRBV5-1 with TRBJ2-1; the TCRdb call, TRBD2, lacks DNA for checking. Germline V gives CDR1 SGHRS, CDR2 YFSETQ. The CDR3 runs to 15 residues. The CDR3 region is CASSLDGTIYNEQFF.

This chain joins TRBV29-1 and TRBJ2-5; TCRdb names TRBD1, which stays unverified in the absence of DNA. CDR3 size: 15 residues. Per the germline V gene, CDR1 is SQVTM and CDR2 is ANQGSEA. CDR3 region: CSVTGEKVFQETQYF.

The genes are TRBV4-3 and TRBJ2-3; TCRdb proposes TRBD2, but this gene call is untestable without DNA. CDR3 length: 15 amino acids. Germline CDR1 LGHNA, CDR2 YSLEER. CDR3 region: CASSQDRAEANTQYF.

The V call is TRBV2, the J call TRBJ1-4. This CDR3 spans 13 amino acids. The germline gives CDR1 SNHLY, CDR2 FYNNEI. CDR3: CASSVRRSEKLFF.

The chain carries TRBV24-1 and TRBJ2-2. Germline values: CDR1 KGHDR, CDR2 SFDVKD. This CDR3 spans 14 amino acids. The CDR3 loop reads CATSDLVNTGELFF.